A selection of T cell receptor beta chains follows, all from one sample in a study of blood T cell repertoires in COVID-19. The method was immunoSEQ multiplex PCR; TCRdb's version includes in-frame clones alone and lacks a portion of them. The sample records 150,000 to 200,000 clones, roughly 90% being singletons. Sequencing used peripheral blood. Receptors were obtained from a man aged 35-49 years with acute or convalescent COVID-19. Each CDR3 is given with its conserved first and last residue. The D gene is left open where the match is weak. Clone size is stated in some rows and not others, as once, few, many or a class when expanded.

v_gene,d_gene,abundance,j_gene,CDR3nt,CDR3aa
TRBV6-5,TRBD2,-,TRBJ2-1,TGTGCCAGCAGTTACCAACTAGCGGGGGGGTCTGAGCAGTTCTTC,CASSYQLAGGSEQFF
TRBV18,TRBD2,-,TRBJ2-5,TGTGCCAGCTCACCATTCGCCAGGGAGGGGGAGACCCAGTACTTC,CASSPFAREGETQYF
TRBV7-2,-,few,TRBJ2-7,TGTGCCAGCAGCTTATCGCCAGGGGTTCTCTACGAGCAGTACTTC,CASSLSPGVLYEQYF
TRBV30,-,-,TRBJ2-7,TGTGCCTGGAGCCAGCGACAGATTGAGCAGTACTTC,CAWSQRQIEQYF
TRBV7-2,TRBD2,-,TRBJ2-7,TGTGCCAGCAGCCGGACTAGCGCCTACGAGCAGTACTTC,CASSRTSAYEQYF
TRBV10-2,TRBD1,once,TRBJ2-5,TGCGCCAGCAGTGACGTCGGACAGGGTTTAGAGACCCAGTACTTC,CASSDVGQGLETQYF
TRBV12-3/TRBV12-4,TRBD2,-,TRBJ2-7,TGTGCCAGCAGTTCTGGGGGGGATGACGAGCAGTACTTC,CASSSGGDDEQYF
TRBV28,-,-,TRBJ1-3,TGTGCCAGCAGTTCGGGGGGCTACTCTGGAAACACCATATATTTT,CASSSGGYSGNTIYF
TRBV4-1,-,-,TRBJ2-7,TGCGCCAGCAGCAGCATGGGGAACAGGGCCGGGCAGTACTTC,CASSSMGNRAGQYF
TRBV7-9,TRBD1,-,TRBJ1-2,TGTGCCAGCAGCTTAGCGCGGCAGGGGGCGGGAGGCTACACCTTC,CASSLARQGAGGYTF
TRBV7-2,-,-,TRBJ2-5,TGTGCCAGCAGAGCGGGCGGAGAGACCCAGTACTTC,CASRAGGETQYF
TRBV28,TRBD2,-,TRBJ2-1,TGTGCCAGCGGACCAGGACTAGCGGGGGCCCTGAGCTCCTACAATGAGCAGTTCTTC,CASGPGLAGALSSYNEQFF
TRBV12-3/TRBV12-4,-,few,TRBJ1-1,TGTGCCAGCAGTTTAGGGGGGGGCACTGAAGCTTTCTTT,CASSLGGGTEAFF
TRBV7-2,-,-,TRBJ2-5,TGTGCCAGCAGCTTAAACGGGGGACAAGAGACCCAGTACTTC,CASSLNGGQETQYF
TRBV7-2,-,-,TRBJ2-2,TGTGCCAGCAGCTTAGCTGGCCTTCCCGCGAACACCGGGGAGCTGTTTTTT,CASSLAGLPANTGELFF
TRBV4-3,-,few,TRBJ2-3,TGCGCCAGCAGCCAAGATTTGGCGGGGATGGGTTTAGCAGATACGCAGTATTTT,CASSQDLAGMGLADTQYF
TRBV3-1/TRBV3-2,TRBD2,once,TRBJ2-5,TGTGCCAGCAGAAGTAGCGGGACGCAGACCCAGTACTTC,CASRSSGTQTQYF
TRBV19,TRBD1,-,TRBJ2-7,TGTGCCAGTAGTATCGGGACAGGGAACGAGCAGTACTTC,CASSIGTGNEQYF
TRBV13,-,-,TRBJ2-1,TGTGCCAGCAGCTTACCCGGGGTGAACTTTTTGTTCTTC,CASSLPGVNFLFF
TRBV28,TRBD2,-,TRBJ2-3,TGTGCCAGCAGTTTAGGTCTAGCGGGGGGAGGTACGCAGTATTTT,CASSLGLAGGGTQYF
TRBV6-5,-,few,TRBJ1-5,TGTGCCAGCGGCCTCGGGGGTCAAAACCAGCCCCAGCATTTT,CASGLGGQNQPQHF
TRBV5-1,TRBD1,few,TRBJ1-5,TGCGCCAGCAGCCCCATGGGGACAGAGGGCAATCAGCCCCAGCATTTT,CASSPMGTEGNQPQHF
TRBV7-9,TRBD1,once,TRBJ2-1,TGTGCCAGCAGCATAGACAGGGCGTTATACAATGAGCAGTTCTTC,CASSIDRALYNEQFF